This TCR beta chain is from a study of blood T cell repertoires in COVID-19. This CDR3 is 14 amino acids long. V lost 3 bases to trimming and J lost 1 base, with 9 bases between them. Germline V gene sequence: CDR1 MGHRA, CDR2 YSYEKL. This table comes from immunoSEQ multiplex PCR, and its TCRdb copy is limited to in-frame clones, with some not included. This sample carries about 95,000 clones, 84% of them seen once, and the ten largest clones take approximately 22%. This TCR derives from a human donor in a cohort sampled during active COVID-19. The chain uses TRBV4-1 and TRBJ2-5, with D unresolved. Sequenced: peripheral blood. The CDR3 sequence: CASSHGAIQETQYF. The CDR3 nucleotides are TGCGCCAGCAGCCACGGAGCCATCCAAGAGACCCAGTACTTC.